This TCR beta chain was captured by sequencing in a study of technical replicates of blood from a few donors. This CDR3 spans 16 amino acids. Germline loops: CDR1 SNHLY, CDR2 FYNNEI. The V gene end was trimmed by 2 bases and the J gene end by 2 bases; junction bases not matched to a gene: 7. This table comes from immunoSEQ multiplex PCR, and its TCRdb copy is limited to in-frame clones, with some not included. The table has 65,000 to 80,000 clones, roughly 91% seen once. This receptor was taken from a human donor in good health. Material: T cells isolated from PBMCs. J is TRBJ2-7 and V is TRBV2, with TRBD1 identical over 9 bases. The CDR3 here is CASSERGGDRAYEQYF. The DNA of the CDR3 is TGTGCCAGCAGTGAAAGGGGGGGGGACAGGGCCTACGAGCAGTACTTC. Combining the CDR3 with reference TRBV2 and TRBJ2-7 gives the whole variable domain EPEVTQTPSHQVTQMGQEVILRCVPISNHLYFYWYRQILGQKVEFLVSFYNNEISEKSEIFDDQFSVERPDGSNFTLKIRSTKLEDSAMYFCASSERGGDRAYEQYFGPGTRLTVT.